What follows are 10 T cell receptor beta chains derived from one specimen sequenced in a study of T-cell reconstitution after alpha-beta-depleted transplantation in children. It was with unique molecular identifiers that the TCRbeta library was prepared. In TCRdb, the PCR reads were re-called with MiXCR into one record per CDR3 protein. The sample includes about a million distinct CDR3 sequences, roughly 29% of them seen just once. The source was PBMCs, mostly from graft donor cells, collected 360 days after TCRalphabeta/CD19-depleted stem cell transplant. The source is a boy less than two years old who had a stem cell transplant for SCID, so the T cells may come from the graft donor.

The sample holds a few counts of this clonotype. V gene TRBV7-6 combines with J gene TRBJ2-2, with D uncertain. In germline, CDR1 is SGHVS, CDR2 FNYEAQ. The CDR3 loop spans 16 amino acids. Trimming shortened V by 6 bases and J by 2 bases, and 16 bases separated the two germline ends. Here the CDR3 reads CASSPGSPVNTGELFF. The CDR3 DNA follows: TGTGCCAGCAGTCCCGGGTCCCCAGTTAACACCGGGGAGCTGTTTTTT. The entire variable domain, with the rest obtained from reference TRBV7-6 and TRBJ2-2, is as follows: GAGVSQSPRYKVTKRGQDVALRCDPISGHVSLYWYRQALGQGPEFLTYFNYEAQQDKSGLPNDRFSAERPEGSISTLTIQRTEQRDSAMYRCASSPGSPVNTGELFFGEGSRLTVL.

The CDR3 protein is CASRGLAGGQFNNEQFF. CDR3 DNA: TGTGCCAGCAGGGGACTAGCGGGGGGACAATTTAACAATGAGCAGTTCTTC. The chain uses TRBV12-3 or TRBV12-4 and TRBJ2-1; TRBD2 agrees at 15 bases. V trimming: 6 bases; J trimming: 5 bases; junction bases outside the gene matches: 8. CDR3 size: 17 residues.

V and J are TRBV20-1 and TRBJ2-4; D may be TRBD1 or TRBD2 (5 bases each). The ends were cut back, 0 bases at V and 1 base at J, with 22 bases in the middle. The length of the CDR3 is 19 residues. From germline, CDR1 is DFQATT and CDR2 SNEGSKA (reference sequence). CDR3: CSARDRGDNEVLAKNIQYF. The CDR3 nucleotides are TGCAGTGCTAGAGATAGGGGAGATAACGAGGTGTTGGCCAAAAACATTCAGTACTTC.

The V call is TRBV5-1, the J call TRBJ2-2; no reliable D call. The V and J ends lost 1 base and 6 bases respectively, with 7 bases between them. Looked up from germline, CDR1 is SGHRS and CDR2 is YFSETQ. The CDR3 has 13 amino acids. The CDR3 protein is CASSLSLAGELFF. In nucleotides, the CDR3 is TGCGCCAGCAGCTTGAGTCTGGCCGGGGAGCTGTTTTTT.

V is TRBV5-5 and J is TRBJ2-2, with 9 bases matching TRBD1. Germline V lookup: CDR1 SGHKS, CDR2 YYEKEE (reference sequence). This CDR3 region has 16 residues. The ends lost 4 bases at V and 6 bases at J; junction bases unmatched: 10. This CDR3 reads CASSRVDRGRAGELFF. As DNA, the CDR3 is TGTGCCAGCAGCCGGGTGGACAGGGGTCGGGCCGGGGAGCTGTTTTTT. The full variable domain, with the rest looked up from reference TRBV5-5 and TRBJ2-2, is DAGVTQSPTHLIKTRGQQVTLRCSPISGHKSVSWYQQVLGQGPQFIFQYYEKEERGRGNFPDRFSARQFPNYSSELNVNALLLGDSALYLCASSRVDRGRAGELFFGEGSRLTVL.

This chain connects TRBV12-3 or TRBV12-4 to TRBJ2-3; 9 bases are shared with TRBD2. This CDR3 is 16 amino acids long. Unmatched junction bases numbered 5, after V lost 4 bases and J lost 0 bases. The CDR3 region is CASSWAGGLSTDTQYF. CDR3 in DNA: TGTGCCAGCAGTTGGGCGGGGGGGCTAAGCACAGATACGCAGTATTTT.

This clonotype was counted between two and nine times. The CDR3 DNA is TGTGCCAGCAGCTTACTGGGACAGCCCTATGAAAAACTGTTTTTT. Its translation: CASSLLGQPYEKLFF. The chain is built from TRBV7-2 and TRBJ1-4; the match to TRBD1 covers 7 bases. The germline V gene encodes CDR1 SGHTA and CDR2 FQGNSA. CDR3 length: 15 amino acids. V was clipped by 2 bases and J by 6 bases; unmatched bases: 6. Variable domain in full (rest from reference TRBV7-2 and TRBJ1-4): GAGVSQSPSNKVTEKGKDVELRCDPISGHTALYWYRQSLGQGLEFLIYFQGNSAPDKSGLPSDRFSAERTGGSVSTLTIQRTQQEDSAVYLCASSLLGQPYEKLFFGSGTQLSVL.

This rearrangement joins TRBV29-1 to TRBJ1-5; no firm D call. This CDR3 contains 12 residues. The germline V and J ends were trimmed by 4 bases and 7 bases, with 11 bases remaining between them. CDR1 SQVTM and CDR2 ANQGSEA come from the germline V gene. The CDR3 here is CSVGEFSQPQHF. As DNA, the CDR3 is TGCAGCGTTGGTGAGTTTTCCCAGCCCCAGCATTTT. Combining the CDR3 with reference TRBV29-1 and TRBJ1-5 gives the whole variable domain SAVISQKPSRDICQRGTSLTIQCQVDSQVTMMFWYRQQPGQSLTLIATANQGSEATYESGFVIDKFPISRPNLTFSTLTVSNMSPEDSSIYLCSVGEFSQPQHFGDGTRLSIL.

The rearrangement joins TRBV9 to TRBJ2-7; TRBD2 might be the D (6 bases). Trimming stripped 4 bases from V and 5 bases from J, with 16 bases between. Looked up from germline, CDR1 is SGDLS and CDR2 is YYNGEE. The CDR3 runs 14 residues. For the CDR3, the DNA is TGTGCCAGCAGCCCCGGGACTTCGAATCACGAGCAGTACTTC. Translation: CASSPGTSNHEQYF.

This clonotype was counted only a few times. This chain connects TRBV24-1 to TRBJ1-5, with D maybe TRBD1 (5 bases). The CDR3 has 12 amino acids. The ends were cut back, 7 bases at V and 9 bases at J, with 12 bases in the middle. The germline CDR1 and CDR2 sequences are KGHDR and SFDVKD. Written as DNA, the CDR3 is TGTGCCACCAGCCAGGGCCTCCGGCCCCAGCATTTT. Translating gives CATSQGLRPQHF.